Presented here are 21 T cell receptor beta chains from one specimen sequenced in a study of vaccination and CD4 T cells after COVID-19. The antigens these receptors bind are not known. Cultured CD4+ T-cell DNA underwent Oncomine TCR Beta short-read sequencing. TCRdb analysed the PCR reads with MiXCR anew, one entry per CDR3 protein. The sample shows 28,000 or so distinct CDR3 sequences, roughly 40% of them seen only once. Specified treatment: approximately 11-day PBMC culture with coronavirus spike peptide pools or control peptides (ViraFEST assay). The sequenced sample consisted of CD4+ T cells from blood, cultured in vitro. The receptor set was obtained from a human donor who had recovered from COVID-19.

CDR3 DNA: TGCGCCAGCAGCTTGGGCGGGGGACTATTGGCGAACACCGGGGAGCTGTTTTTT. This sequence encodes CASSLGGGLLANTGELFF. V usage is TRBV5-1 and J usage is TRBJ2-2, with 7 bases fitting TRBD2. This CDR3 has 18 amino acids. Germline values: CDR1 SGHRS, CDR2 YFSETQ. V lost 0 bases and J lost 0; bases outside the gene matches: 8.

This clonotype was counted between two and nine times. The chain carries TRBV19 and TRBJ1-2; 9 nucleotides line up with TRBD1. There are 14 residues in the CDR3. The junction had 9 bases not matched to a gene; V was cut back by 5 bases and J by 8 bases. Germline loops: CDR1 LNHDA, CDR2 SQIVND (reference sequence). CDR3 coding DNA: TGTGCCAGTAGTGTTATGGGACAGGGCGGCGGCTACACCTTC. Residues: CASSVMGQGGGYTF.

This clonotype was detected only a few times. The rearrangement uses TRBV24-1 and TRBJ1-5; D not certain. CDR1 is KGHDR, CDR2 SFDVKD, per germline. V shed 4 bases and J shed 4 bases, with 4 bases lying between them. The CDR3 is made up of 12 amino acids. Here the CDR3 reads CATSDANQPQHF. The CDR3 DNA reads TGTGCCACCAGTGACGCTAATCAGCCCCAGCATTTT.

A few counts support this clonotype. The CDR3 sequence is CASSYDPGTVYGYTF. For the CDR3, the DNA is TGTGCCAGCAGTTACGACCCCGGGACGGTATATGGCTACACCTTC. This chain joins TRBV6-5 and TRBJ1-2; TRBD1 might be the D (5 bases). The germline V gene has CDR1 MNHEY and CDR2 SVGAGI. CDR3 length equals 15 residues. Trimming took 2 bases from V and 5 from J, leaving 15 bases between them.

A few counts support this clonotype. The chain employs TRBV6-5 and TRBJ2-7; D possibly corresponds to TRBD2 (6 bases). The V end lost 2 bases, the J end lost 2 bases, and 16 bases lay between the germline ends. CDR1 is MNHEY and CDR2 is SVGAGI in the germline V gene. The CDR3 totals 16 residues. DNA of the CDR3: TGTGCCAGCAGTTACGCCGGTAGCGGCCGTCCCTACGAGCAGTACTTC. This codes for CASSYAGSGRPYEQYF.

This clonotype has more than one count but fewer than ten. This chain joins TRBV2 and TRBJ1-2; 7 bases line up with TRBD1. This CDR3 is 13 amino acids long. Germline values: CDR1 SNHLY, CDR2 FYNNEI. Losses at the gene ends were 5 bases for V and 7 bases for J; bases not matched to a gene: 7. The DNA for the CDR3 is TGTGCCAGCAGTAAGACCTCAGGGGGTGGCTACACCTTC. Protein product: CASSKTSGGGYTF.

The chain combines TRBV18 with TRBJ2-2, with D perhaps TRBD2 (5 bases). V lost 3 bases and J 7 bases, leaving 12 bases between the germline ends. From germline, CDR1 is KGHSH and CDR2 LQKENI. The CDR3 extends over 14 amino acids. The CDR3 loop is CASSPPRTGGELFF. The CDR3, as DNA: TGTGCCAGCTCACCCCCTAGGACTGGCGGGGAGCTGTTTTTT. The full variable domain, with the rest looked up from reference TRBV18 and TRBJ2-2, is NAGVMQNPRHLVRRRGQEARLRCSPMKGHSHVYWYRQLPEEGLKFMVYLQKENIIDESGMPKERFSAEFPKEGPSILRIQQVVRGDSAAYFCASSPPRTGGELFFGEGSRLTVL.

The rearrangement uses TRBV7-8 and TRBJ1-1, with D tentatively TRBD1 (6 bases). Germline V lookup: CDR1 SGHVS, CDR2 FQNEAQ. Between the trimmed V and J ends, which lost 4 bases and 12 bases, there was a span of 18 bases. This CDR3 has 13 residues. The CDR3 sequence is CASSSIRNRETFF. As DNA, the CDR3 is TGTGCCAGCAGCTCTATTAGAAACAGGGAAACTTTCTTT.

V gene TRBV5-1 combines with J gene TRBJ2-5; TRBD1 agrees at 9 bases. Germline trimming cut 4 bases from V and 3 bases from J; bases unmatched to any gene: 10. Per germline, CDR1 SGHRS and CDR2 YFSETQ. The CDR3 has 16 amino acids. The CDR3 reads CASSPGVGQGEETQYF. The CDR3 DNA sequence: TGCGCCAGCAGCCCTGGGGTGGGACAGGGTGAAGAGACCCAGTACTTC.

There are a few counts of this clonotype. The chain uses TRBV7-9 and TRBJ1-2, with D possibly being TRBD1 (6 bases). Between the trimmed V and J ends, which lost 6 bases and 7 bases, there was a span of 15 bases. Per the germline V gene, CDR1 is SEHNR and CDR2 is FQNEAQ (reference sequence). The CDR3 sequence is 13 residues long. CDR3: CASSLRGGSGYTF. CDR3 DNA sequence: TGTGCCAGCAGTCTACGGGGGGGCAGTGGCTACACCTTC.

The J gene is TRBJ1-1, the V gene TRBV6-2 or TRBV6-3; tentatively, D is TRBD1 (5 bases). This CDR3 region has 15 residues. Between the trimmed V and J ends, which lost 6 bases and 1 base, there was a span of 15 bases. Germline loops: CDR1 MNHEY, CDR2 SVGEGT. DNA of the CDR3: TGTGCCAGCAGAAAGGCGGGGGTCGGGAACACTGAAGCTTTCTTT. Translating it yields CASRKAGVGNTEAFF.

A note on this clonotype: Relative to the germline gene, one junction end is altered; a read error may explain this. This chain connects TRBV27 to TRBJ2-7; no reliable D call. This CDR3 is 14 amino acids long. Looked up from germline, CDR1 is MNHEY and CDR2 is SMNVEV (reference sequence). The chain's CDR3 is CASSFSPFSYERYF. The CDR3 DNA sequence: TGTGCCAGCAGTTTTTCCCCGTTCTCCTACGAGCGGTACTTC.

This clonotype came up once. The chain recombines TRBV11-2 with TRBJ2-7; D call uncertain. The CDR3 has 13 amino acids. CDR1 and CDR2 from the germline V gene are SGHAT and FQNNGV. Trimming stripped 6 bases from V and 7 bases from J, with 16 bases between. The CDR3 protein is CASSFLEGREQYF. CDR3 in DNA: TGTGCCAGCAGTTTCCTAGAAGGGCGTGAGCAGTACTTC.

CDR3 DNA: TGTGCCAGCAGCGGAACTAGCGGGTCCTACAATGAGCAGTTCTTC. This gives the protein CASSGTSGSYNEQFF. The rearrangement links TRBV9 to TRBJ2-1, with 9 bases lining up with TRBD2. Germline CDR1 reads SGDLS; CDR2 reads YYNGEE. There are 15 residues in the CDR3. The J segment lost 1 base and the V segment lost 3 bases, leaving 2 bases of the junction unmatched.

This clonotype was observed a handful of times. The CDR3 protein is CASSRDSRAYNEQFF. CDR3 nucleotides: TGCGCCAGCAGCCGAGACAGTCGGGCCTACAATGAGCAGTTCTTC. The rearrangement joins TRBV5-1 to TRBJ2-1, with TRBD1 as a possible D gene (5 bases). Germline V gene data show CDR1 as SGHRS and CDR2 as YFSETQ. V gave up 4 bases and J gave up 2 bases, with 13 bases separating them. CDR3 length equals 15 residues.

This chain joins TRBV7-8 and TRBJ2-5, with TRBD2 as a possible D gene (7 bases). The CDR3 runs to 17 residues. Germline assignment: CDR1 SGHVS and CDR2 FQNEAQ. V lost 1 base and J lost 5, with 20 bases in between. The CDR3 here is CASSLVFSGGAQETQYF. In DNA form, the CDR3 reads TGTGCCAGCAGCTTAGTTTTTAGTGGGGGGGCCCAGGAGACCCAGTACTTC.

This clonotype turned up a few times. The V gene is TRBV5-1, the J gene TRBJ2-5; D not resolved. Trimming pared 0 bases from V and 2 bases from J, leaving 2 bases between. Germline CDR1 SGHRS, CDR2 YFSETQ. The CDR3 is 12 amino acids. CDR3 DNA sequence: TGCGCCAGCAGCTTGGAACAAGAGACCCAGTACTTC. It yields the protein CASSLEQETQYF. Full variable domain (remainder filled in from reference TRBV5-1 and TRBJ2-5): KAGVTQTPRYLIKTRGQQVTLSCSPISGHRSVSWYQQTPGQGLQFLFEYFSETQRNKGNFPGRFSGRQFSNSRSEMNVSTLELGDSALYLCASSLEQETQYFGPGTRLLVL.

V gene TRBV12-3 or TRBV12-4 combines with J gene TRBJ2-5, with D unclear. V was pared by 3 bases and J by 1 base, with 12 bases between. The CDR3 totals 15 residues. The CDR3 sequence: CASSFGSLIQETQYF. The CDR3 DNA is TGTGCCAGCAGTTTTGGGTCCCTAATCCAAGAGACCCAGTACTTC.

This clonotype was counted a few times. The chain carries TRBV10-3 and TRBJ2-1; D remains unclear. The CDR3 sequence is 13 residues long. Trimming left V 7 bases short and J 4 bases short, with 11 bases between. Germline CDR1 and CDR2: ENHRY and SYGVKD. The CDR3 DNA follows: TGTGCCATCACCGGAGCTGAATACAATGAGCAGTTCTTC. It translates to CAITGAEYNEQFF.

The genes are TRBV5-6 and TRBJ1-1; 7 bases align to TRBD1. V shed 4 bases, J shed 13 bases, and the junction held 16 bases outside the gene matches. The length of the CDR3 is 14 residues. Germline CDR1 SGHDT, CDR2 YYEEEE. CDR3 protein: CASSQSGTVGKGFF. The DNA of the CDR3 is TGTGCCAGCAGCCAATCCGGGACAGTGGGAAAAGGTTTCTTT.

The chain employs TRBV20-1 and TRBJ1-1, with 8 bases lining up with TRBD1. CDR1 and CDR2 from the germline V gene are DFQATT and SNEGSKA (reference sequence). The CDR3 covers 15 residues. V was clipped by 0 bases and J by 4 bases; unmatched bases: 7. The DNA of the CDR3 is TGCAGTGCTAGAGATAGGACAGGGTGGGGCACTGAAGCTTTCTTT. Amino acids: CSARDRTGWGTEAFF.